This T cell receptor beta chain was sequenced in a study of human T cells and chemical hapten exposure. The time point was: patch test 1, 2 weeks after DPC sensitization. Treatment specified: therapeutic diphenylcyclopropenone sensitization with weekly scalp DPC. One entry per CDR3 protein, called by TCRdb with MiXCR from the RACE reads. The sample carries about 380,000 distinct CDR3 sequences, 4% to 5.5% recorded once. The sequence was collected from a woman between 45 and 65 years old with alopecia areata. Some clones in this sample may be carry-over from other donors' samples. Specimen: whole blood, collected in connection with sensitization to the hapten diphenylcyclopropenone (DPC).

In nucleotides, the CDR3 is TGTGCCAGCAGTACGCCTGGTGGGGAGACTAACTATGGCTACACCTTC. As protein: CASSTPGGETNYGYTF. The rearrangement joins TRBV6-6 to TRBJ1-2; unclear D gene. The germline V and J ends were trimmed by 5 bases and 0 bases, with 16 bases remaining between them. The CDR3 runs to 16 residues. CDR1 is MNHNY, CDR2 SVGAGI, per germline (reference sequence).